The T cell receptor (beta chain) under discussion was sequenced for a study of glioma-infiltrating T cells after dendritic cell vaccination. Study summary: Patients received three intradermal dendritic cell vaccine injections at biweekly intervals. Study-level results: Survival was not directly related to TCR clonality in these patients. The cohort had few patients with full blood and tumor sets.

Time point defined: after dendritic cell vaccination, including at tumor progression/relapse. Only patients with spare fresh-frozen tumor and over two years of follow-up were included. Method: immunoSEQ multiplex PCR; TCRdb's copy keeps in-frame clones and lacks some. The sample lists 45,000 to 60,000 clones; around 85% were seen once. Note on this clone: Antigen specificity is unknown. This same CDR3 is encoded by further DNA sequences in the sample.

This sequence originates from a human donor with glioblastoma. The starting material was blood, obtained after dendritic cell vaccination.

The CDR3 DNA sequence: TGTGCCAGCAGCTCTTCCACCGGGGAGCTGTTTTTT. It yields the protein CASSSSTGELFF. This chain joins TRBV7-9 and TRBJ2-2; D not certain. This CDR3 is built from 12 residues. Trimming left V 4 bases short and J 4 bases short, with 4 bases between. Germline CDR1 and CDR2: SEHNR and FQNEAQ (reference sequence). The full variable domain, rest sourced from reference TRBV7-9 and TRBJ2-2, is DTGVSQNPRHKITKRGQNVTFRCDPISEHNRLYWYRQTLGQGPEFLTYFQNEAQLEKSRLLSDRFSAERPKGSFSTLEIQRTEQGDSAMYLCASSSSTGELFFGEGSRLTVL.